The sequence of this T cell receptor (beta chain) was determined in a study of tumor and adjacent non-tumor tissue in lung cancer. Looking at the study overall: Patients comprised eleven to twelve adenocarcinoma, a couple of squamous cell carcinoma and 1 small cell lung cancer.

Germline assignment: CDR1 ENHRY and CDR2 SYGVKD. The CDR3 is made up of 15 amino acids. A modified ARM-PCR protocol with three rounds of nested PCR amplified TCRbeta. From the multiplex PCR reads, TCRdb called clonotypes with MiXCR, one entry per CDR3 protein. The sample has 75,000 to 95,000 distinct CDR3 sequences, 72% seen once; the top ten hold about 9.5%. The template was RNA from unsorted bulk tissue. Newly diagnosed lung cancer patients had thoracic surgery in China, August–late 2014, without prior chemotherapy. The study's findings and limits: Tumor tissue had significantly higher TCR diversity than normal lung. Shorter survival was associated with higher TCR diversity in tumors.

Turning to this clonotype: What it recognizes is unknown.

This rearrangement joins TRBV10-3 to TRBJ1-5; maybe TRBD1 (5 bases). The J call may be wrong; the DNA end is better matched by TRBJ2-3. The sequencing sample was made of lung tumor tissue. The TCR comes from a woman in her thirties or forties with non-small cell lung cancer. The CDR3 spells CAISDRASGNQPQYF. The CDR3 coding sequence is TGTGCCATCAGTGACAGGGCAAGTGGCAATCAGCCCCAGTATTTT.